The TCR beta chain under discussion was sequenced for a study of shared clonotypes between healthy human individuals. Sequencing used immunoSEQ multiplex PCR; TCRdb keeps in-frame clones, though not all of them. This sample yields roughly 650,000 clones, of which about 96% are seen a single time; approximately 0.12% belongs to the top ten. The V gene's germline CDR1 is MNHEY and CDR2 SVGAGI. The CDR3 runs 13 residues. V lost 0 bases, J lost 4 bases, and 5 bases lay in between. Naive CD8 populations comprised CD45RO-negative cells positively selected for CCR7, excluding terminally differentiated effector memory CD45RA+ cells.

This chain connects TRBV6-5 to TRBJ2-3; D uncertain. The source is a woman in her 30s in good health. The sample was naive CD8+ T cells sorted from blood. The CDR3 loop is CASSYSGSDTQYF. As DNA, the CDR3 is TGTGCCAGCAGTTACTCGGGATCAGATACGCAGTATTTT.